These 24 T cell receptor beta chains originate from one sample sequenced in a study of blood T cell repertoires in COVID-19. The table came from immunoSEQ multiplex PCR; TCRdb's copy has only in-frame clones and leaves some out. The profile covers some 200,000 clones, with about four fifths appearing a single time and 7.5% to 8% taken by the ten largest. The sample consisted of peripheral blood. These receptors all come from a woman aged 45 to 65 with active or convalescent COVID-19.

CDR3 in DNA: TGTGCCAGCAGTAGAGTACAGGGGATCATGAACACTGAAGCTTTCTTT. Translating gives CASSRVQGIMNTEAFF. J is TRBJ1-1 and V is TRBV6-6, with 7 bases aligning to TRBD1. Germline V lookup: CDR1 MNHNY, CDR2 SVGAGI (reference sequence). V was pared by 5 bases and J by 0 bases, with 9 bases of the junction left unmatched. This CDR3 spans 16 amino acids.

This rearrangement joins TRBV6-5 to TRBJ2-3; D is ambiguous. The CDR3 contains 12 residues. CDR1 and CDR2 from the germline V gene are MNHEY and SVGAGI. V gave up 4 bases and J gave up 4 bases, with 6 bases separating them. In nucleotides, the CDR3 is TGTGCCAGCAGTTCCGTCGCAGATACGCAGTATTTT. This translates into CASSSVADTQYF.

The CDR3 DNA follows: TGTGCCAGCAGCACCGGGACTGAGCAAGAGACCCAGTACTTC. Protein sequence: CASSTGTEQETQYF. The chain recombines TRBV7-9 with TRBJ2-5; D perhaps matches TRBD2 (6 bases). CDR1 is SEHNR, CDR2 FQNEAQ, per germline (reference sequence). With 5 bases removed from V and 2 bases from J, the gap between germline ends came to 12 bases. This CDR3 is 14 amino acids long.

This clone was detected only once. J is TRBJ2-5 and V is TRBV2; the match to TRBD1 covers 9 bases. CDR3 length: 14 amino acids. Germline V gene lookup returns CDR1 SNHLY and CDR2 FYNNEI. V trimming: 7 bases; J trimming: 0 bases; junction bases outside the gene matches: 3. DNA for the CDR3: TGTGCCAGCAATGACAGGGGGAACCAAGAGACCCAGTACTTC. Translation: CASNDRGNQETQYF.

V is TRBV4-2 and J is TRBJ1-2, with D tentatively TRBD1 (6 bases). This CDR3 region has 15 residues. Germline V gene data show CDR1 as LGHNA and CDR2 as YNFKEQ. V was shortened by 0 bases and J by 7 bases, with 15 bases between the two germline ends. DNA for the CDR3: TGTGCCAGCAGCCAAGATGGGAACAGGGACGGTGGCTACACCTTC. Protein product: CASSQDGNRDGGYTF.

V gene TRBV10-1 combines with J gene TRBJ2-5; no firm D call. This CDR3 is built from 14 residues. V was clipped by 3 bases and J by 1 base, with 9 bases between them. The germline gives CDR1 WNHNN, CDR2 SYGVQD (reference sequence). The CDR3, as DNA: TGCGCCAGCAGTGACACAGTGCCCCAAGAGACCCAGTACTTC. Its protein product is CASSDTVPQETQYF.

The chain is built from TRBV19 and TRBJ2-7; 11 bases are shared with TRBD1. Unmatched junction bases numbered 6, after V lost 5 bases and J lost 3 bases. This CDR3 is built from 15 residues. The germline V gene encodes CDR1 LNHDA and CDR2 SQIVND (reference sequence). The CDR3 protein is CASSLSGTGGYEQYF. The CDR3 bases are TGTGCCAGTAGTCTGTCGGGGACAGGGGGCTACGAGCAGTACTTC.

This chain uses TRBV6-2 or TRBV6-3 with TRBJ1-2; the match to TRBD1 covers 10 bases. The CDR3 has 15 amino acids. CDR1 MNHEY and CDR2 SVGEGT come from the germline V gene. J was trimmed by 6 bases and V by 2 bases; bases with no gene match: 6. In DNA, the CDR3 is TGTGCCAGCAGTTACCGGACAGGGGGAATGGATGGCTACACCTTC. It encodes CASSYRTGGMDGYTF.

V gene TRBV7-9 combines with J gene TRBJ1-3; D is ambiguous. With 0 bases removed from V and 0 bases from J, the gap between germline ends came to 9 bases. This CDR3 has 16 amino acids. CDR1 is SEHNR, CDR2 FQNEAQ, per germline (reference sequence). The CDR3 is CASSLAPVLSGNTIYF. For the CDR3, the DNA is TGTGCCAGCAGCTTAGCGCCAGTCCTCTCTGGAAACACCATATATTTT.

The DNA of the CDR3 is TGTGCCAGCTCATCGTTGGCCCGAGAGACCCAGTACTTC. Translated: CASSSLARETQYF. The chain uses TRBV18 and TRBJ2-5, with no clear D. CDR1 and CDR2 from the germline V gene are KGHSH and LQKENI. V lost 5 bases and J 4 bases, leaving 11 bases between the germline ends. The CDR3 totals 13 residues.

The V gene is TRBV24-1, the J gene TRBJ1-4, with D hard to call. Germline V gene sequence: CDR1 KGHDR, CDR2 SFDVKD. The CDR3 spans 13 residues. Trimming shortened V by 5 bases and J by 7 bases, and 10 bases separated the two germline ends. In nucleotides, the CDR3 is TGTGCCACCAGTGGATCCAGCGGTGAAAAACTGTTTTTT. This gives the protein CATSGSSGEKLFF.

The V call is TRBV9, the J call TRBJ2-3; 10 positions match TRBD1. The CDR3 is 17 amino acids. Trimming at V came to 3 bases and at J to 9 bases, leaving 16 bases not matched to a gene. The germline CDR1 and CDR2 sequences are SGDLS and YYNGEE. DNA for the CDR3: TGTGCCAGCAGCGCAGCTCCCGGGACAGGGGAAGTCAGGACGCAGTATTTT. Its protein product is CASSAAPGTGEVRTQYF.

This clone was recorded only once. The J gene is TRBJ1-4, the V gene TRBV4-1; TRBD1 aligns across 7 bases. The J segment lost 0 bases and the V segment lost 3 bases, leaving 1 base of the junction unmatched. CDR1 is MGHRA and CDR2 is YSYEKL in the germline V gene. The CDR3 contains 15 residues. CDR3 coding DNA: TGCGCCAGCAGCCACGGGACAGCAACTAATGAAAAACTGTTTTTT. Its protein product is CASSHGTATNEKLFF.

This rearrangement joins TRBV6-5 to TRBJ2-5, with 11 positions matching TRBD2. The CDR3 is made up of 16 amino acids. Looked up from germline, CDR1 is MNHEY and CDR2 is SVGAGI. J was trimmed by 6 bases and V by 4 bases; bases with no gene match: 10. The CDR3 loop is CASSSISGGAWKTQYF. The CDR3 bases are TGTGCCAGCAGTTCGATTAGCGGGGGGGCCTGGAAGACCCAGTACTTC.

This clone occurred once. The chain uses TRBV5-1 and TRBJ2-3, with 9 positions matching TRBD2. In germline, CDR1 is SGHRS, CDR2 YFSETQ. Trimming cost V 2 bases and J 3 bases; bases outside gene matches: 4. This CDR3 has 15 amino acids. In nucleotides, the CDR3 is TGCGCCAGCAGCTTTAGCGGGAGCAGGACAGATACGCAGTATTTT. It codes for CASSFSGSRTDTQYF. Using reference TRBV5-1 and TRBJ2-3 for the parts outside the CDR3, the full variable domain is KAGVTQTPRYLIKTRGQQVTLSCSPISGHRSVSWYQQTPGQGLQFLFEYFSETQRNKGNFPGRFSGRQFSNSRSEMNVSTLELGDSALYLCASSFSGSRTDTQYFGPGTRLTVL.

The genes are TRBV10-3 and TRBJ2-1, with TRBD2 as a possible D gene (6 bases). V lost 4 bases, J lost 5 bases, and 15 bases lay in between. The CDR3 runs 15 residues. Germline V gives CDR1 ENHRY, CDR2 SYGVKD. The CDR3 region has the DNA TGTGCCATCAGTGTCGGGACTGCGAGGAACAATGAGCAGTTCTTC. Translated: CAISVGTARNNEQFF.

The chain employs TRBV12-3 or TRBV12-4 and TRBJ2-3, with no clear D. V dropped 6 bases and J dropped 3 bases, with 4 bases sitting between them. CDR3 length: 11 residues. CDR3 DNA: TGTGCCAGCAGCCCGACAGATACGCAGTATTTT. Translated: CASSPTDTQYF.

V is TRBV28 and J is TRBJ2-1, with a tentative D call TRBD1 (6 bases). The CDR3 extends over 16 amino acids. Germline V gene lookup returns CDR1 MDHEN and CDR2 SYDVKM. Trimming left V 6 bases short and J 4 bases short, with 19 bases between. The CDR3 DNA is TGTGCCAGCAGCACCGGACAGAACACACTATACAATGAGCAGTTCTTC. This encodes CASSTGQNTLYNEQFF.

The chain carries TRBV6-2 or TRBV6-3 and TRBJ2-7; tentatively, D is TRBD1 (6 bases). The germline gives CDR1 MNHEY, CDR2 SVGEGT. CDR3 length: 18 residues. V lost 5 bases and J 0 bases, leaving 23 bases between the germline ends. The CDR3 coding sequence is TGTGCCAGCAGTCCAGGCCGGGCAGGGGCGACACCCTCCTACGAGCAGTACTTC. It encodes CASSPGRAGATPSYEQYF.

The CDR3 reads CASSGQVNNSPLHF. The CDR3 DNA sequence: TGCGCCAGCTCAGGACAGGTCAATAATTCACCCCTCCACTTT. The chain uses TRBV5-1 and TRBJ1-6; 7 nucleotides match TRBD1. V was clipped by 7 bases and J by 5 bases; unmatched bases: 6. Germline V gene data show CDR1 as SGHRS and CDR2 as YFSETQ. The CDR3 loop spans 14 amino acids.

The V call is TRBV5-1, the J call TRBJ2-1; 11 bases map to TRBD2. Germline assignment: CDR1 SGHRS and CDR2 YFSETQ. The J segment lost 9 bases and the V segment lost 7 bases, leaving 15 bases of the junction unmatched. The CDR3 has 16 amino acids. CDR3 protein: CASHDISGGAAREQFF. For the CDR3, the DNA is TGCGCCAGCCACGACATTAGCGGGGGGGCGGCTCGTGAGCAGTTCTTC.

This sequence joins TRBV6-5 and TRBJ1-2; D possibly corresponds to TRBD1 (5 bases). This CDR3 spans 15 amino acids. Germline lookup yields CDR1 MNHEY and CDR2 SVGAGI. V was cut by 7 bases and J by 1 base, with 16 bases left in between. The CDR3 coding sequence is TGTGCCAGCAAAGAGACCCGAAGGGGTAACTATGGCTACACCTTC. It translates to CASKETRRGNYGYTF.

The chain uses TRBV19 and TRBJ2-5; 8 bases map to TRBD1. The length of the CDR3 is 16 residues. Losses at the gene ends were 2 bases for V and 4 bases for J; bases not matched to a gene: 9. CDR1 and CDR2 (germline): LNHDA, SQIVND (reference sequence). The CDR3 sequence: CASSIRAGQAIETQYF. The CDR3 nucleotides read TGTGCCAGTAGTATACGCGCGGGACAGGCGATAGAGACCCAGTACTTC.

The gene calls are TRBV24-1 and TRBJ2-5, with TRBD1 as a possible D gene (7 bases). Trimming pared 4 bases from V and 1 base from J, leaving 15 bases between. CDR3 length: 16 amino acids. CDR1 and CDR2 (germline): KGHDR, SFDVKD. As DNA, the CDR3 is TGTGCCACCAGTGACGCGGGACAGTCGCCCCAAGAGACCCAGTACTTC. As protein: CATSDAGQSPQETQYF.